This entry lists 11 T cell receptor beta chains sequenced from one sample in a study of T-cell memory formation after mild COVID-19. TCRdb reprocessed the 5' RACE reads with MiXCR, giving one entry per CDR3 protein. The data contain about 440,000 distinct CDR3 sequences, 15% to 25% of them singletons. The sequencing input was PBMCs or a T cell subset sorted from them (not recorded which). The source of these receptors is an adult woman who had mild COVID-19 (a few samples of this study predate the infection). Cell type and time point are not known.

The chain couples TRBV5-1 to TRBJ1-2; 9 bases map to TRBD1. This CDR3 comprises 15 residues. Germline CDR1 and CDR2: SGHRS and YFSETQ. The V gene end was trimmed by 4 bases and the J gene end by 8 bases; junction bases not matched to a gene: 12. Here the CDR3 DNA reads TGCGCCAGCAGCCCAACCTCCGGGACAGGGTTCGGCTACACCTTC. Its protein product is CASSPTSGTGFGYTF. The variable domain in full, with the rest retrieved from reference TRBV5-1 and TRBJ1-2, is KAGVTQTPRYLIKTRGQQVTLSCSPISGHRSVSWYQQTPGQGLQFLFEYFSETQRNKGNFPGRFSGRQFSNSRSEMNVSTLELGDSALYLCASSPTSGTGFGYTFGSGTRLTVV.

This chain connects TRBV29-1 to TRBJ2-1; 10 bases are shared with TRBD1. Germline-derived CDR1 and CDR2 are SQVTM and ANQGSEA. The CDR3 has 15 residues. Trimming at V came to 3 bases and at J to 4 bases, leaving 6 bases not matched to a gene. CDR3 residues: CSVELWDRGYNEQFF. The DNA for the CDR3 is TGCAGCGTTGAGCTATGGGACAGGGGATACAATGAGCAGTTCTTC.

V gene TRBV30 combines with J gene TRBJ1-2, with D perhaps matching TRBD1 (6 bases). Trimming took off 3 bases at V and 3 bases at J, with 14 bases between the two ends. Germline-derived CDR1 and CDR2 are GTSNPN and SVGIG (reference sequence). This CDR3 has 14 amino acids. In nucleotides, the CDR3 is TGTGCCTGGAGGAAGACCGGGGGCGACTATGGCTACACCTTC. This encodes CAWRKTGGDYGYTF. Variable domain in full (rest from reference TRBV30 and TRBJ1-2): SQTIHQWPATLVQPVGSPLSLECTVEGTSNPNLYWYRQAAGRGLQLLFYSVGIGQISSEVPQNLSASRPQDRQFILSSKKLLLSDSGFYLCAWRKTGGDYGYTFGSGTRLTVV.

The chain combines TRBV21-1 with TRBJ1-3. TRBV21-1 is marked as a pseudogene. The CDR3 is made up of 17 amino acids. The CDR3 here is CASSRALGVLTGNTIYF. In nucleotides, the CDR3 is TGTGCCAGCAGCAGAGCCTTGGGAGTACTGACTGGAAACACCATATATTTT.

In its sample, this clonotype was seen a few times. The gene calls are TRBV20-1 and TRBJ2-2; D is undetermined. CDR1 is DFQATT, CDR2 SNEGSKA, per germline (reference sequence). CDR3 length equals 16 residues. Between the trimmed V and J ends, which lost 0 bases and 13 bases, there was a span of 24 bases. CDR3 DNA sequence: TGCAGTGCTAGAGATCCAGAGGCTAACAGCCTTAAGCCGCTGTTTTTT. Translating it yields CSARDPEANSLKPLFF.

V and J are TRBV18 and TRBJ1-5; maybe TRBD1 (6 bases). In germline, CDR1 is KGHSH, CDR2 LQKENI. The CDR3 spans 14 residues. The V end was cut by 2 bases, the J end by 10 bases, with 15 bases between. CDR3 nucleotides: TGTGCCAGCTCACCAGTGGCAGGGGAACATCCCCAGCATTTT. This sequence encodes CASSPVAGEHPQHF.

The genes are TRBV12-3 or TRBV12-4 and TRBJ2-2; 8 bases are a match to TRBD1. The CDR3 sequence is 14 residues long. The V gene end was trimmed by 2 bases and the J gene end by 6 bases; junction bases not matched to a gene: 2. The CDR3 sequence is CASSLIRGPGELFF. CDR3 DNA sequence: TGTGCCAGCAGTTTAATCAGGGGGCCCGGGGAGCTGTTTTTT.

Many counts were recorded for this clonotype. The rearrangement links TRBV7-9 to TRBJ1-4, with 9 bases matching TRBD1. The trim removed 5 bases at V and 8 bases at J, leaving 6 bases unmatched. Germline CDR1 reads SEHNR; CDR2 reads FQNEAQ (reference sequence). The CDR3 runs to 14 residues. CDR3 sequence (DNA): TGTGCCAGCAGCCAGGGACAGGGCCGCGAAAAACTGTTTTTT. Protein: CASSQGQGREKLFF.

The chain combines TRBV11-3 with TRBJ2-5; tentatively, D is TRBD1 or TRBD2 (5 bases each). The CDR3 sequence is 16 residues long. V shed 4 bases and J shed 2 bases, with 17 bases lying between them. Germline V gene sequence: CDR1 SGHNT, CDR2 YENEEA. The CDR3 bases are TGTGCCAGCAGCTCCAAAAAACGGGGCGGGCAAGAGACCCAGTACTTC. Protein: CASSSKKRGGQETQYF.

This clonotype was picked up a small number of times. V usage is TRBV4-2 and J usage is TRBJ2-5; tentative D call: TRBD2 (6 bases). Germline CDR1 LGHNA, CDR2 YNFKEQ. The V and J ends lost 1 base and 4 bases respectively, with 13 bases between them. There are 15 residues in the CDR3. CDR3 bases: TGTGCCAGCAGCCAAGGGCGGGAATTGGGAGAGACCCAGTACTTC. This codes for CASSQGRELGETQYF.

The CDR3 is CSAYTGSAGYTF. The CDR3 DNA sequence: TGCAGTGCCTATACAGGGTCCGCTGGCTACACCTTC. V usage is TRBV20-1 and J usage is TRBJ1-2; D is perhaps TRBD1 (6 bases). The CDR3 is 12 residues long. Per the germline V gene, CDR1 is DFQATT and CDR2 is SNEGSKA (reference sequence). Trimming removed 6 bases from V and 7 bases from J, with 15 bases in between.